The TCR beta chain described here comes from a study of blood T cell repertoires in COVID-19. Across the whole study: Samples representing acute and convalescent COVID-19 were sourced from the United States, Italy and Spain. PBMCs, B-cell-depleted T cells, or T cells were the source of the cDNA or gDNA that made up the material.

It was during active infection that Seattle patients were enrolled and then longitudinally followed. The germline V and J ends were trimmed by 7 bases and 7 bases, with 19 bases remaining between them. This CDR3 spans 14 amino acids. Germline V gene sequence: CDR1 SNHLY, CDR2 FYNNEI. Here immunoSEQ multiplex PCR was the method, and the copy in TCRdb shows in-frame clones only, minus some. The sample shows more than 200,000 clones, around four fifths of them seen only once. The sequence was obtained from a woman older than 75 with COVID-19, enrolled during active disease. V is TRBV2 and J is TRBJ2-5, with D perhaps matching TRBD2 (5 bases). The sequenced material came from peripheral blood. The CDR3 sequence: CASTPGVVIGTQYF. DNA of the CDR3: TGTGCCAGCACCCCCGGGGTAGTCATAGGGACCCAGTACTTC.